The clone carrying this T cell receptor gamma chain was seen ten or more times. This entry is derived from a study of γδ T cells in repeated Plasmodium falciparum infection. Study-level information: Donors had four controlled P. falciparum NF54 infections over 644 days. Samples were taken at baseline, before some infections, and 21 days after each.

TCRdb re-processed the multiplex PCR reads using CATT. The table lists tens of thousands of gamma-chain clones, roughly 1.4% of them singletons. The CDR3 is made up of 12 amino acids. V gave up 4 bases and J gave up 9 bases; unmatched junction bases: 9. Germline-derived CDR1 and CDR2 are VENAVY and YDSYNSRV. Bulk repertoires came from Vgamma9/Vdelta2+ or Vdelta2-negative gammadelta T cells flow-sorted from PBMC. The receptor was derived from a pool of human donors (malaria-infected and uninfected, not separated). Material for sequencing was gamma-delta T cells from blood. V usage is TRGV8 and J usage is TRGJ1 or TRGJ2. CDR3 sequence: CATWEPGPKKLF. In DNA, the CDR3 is TGTGCCACCTGGGAACCCGGCCCTAAGAAACTCTTT.